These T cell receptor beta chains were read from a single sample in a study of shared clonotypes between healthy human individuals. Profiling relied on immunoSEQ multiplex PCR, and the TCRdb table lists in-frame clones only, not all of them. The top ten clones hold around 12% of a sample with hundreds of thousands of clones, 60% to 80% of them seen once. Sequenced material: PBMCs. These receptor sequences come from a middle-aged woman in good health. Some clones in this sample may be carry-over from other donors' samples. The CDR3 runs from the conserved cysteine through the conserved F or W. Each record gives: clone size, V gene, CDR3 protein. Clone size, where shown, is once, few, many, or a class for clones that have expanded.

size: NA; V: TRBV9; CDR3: CASSVATASAGGSGNTIYF
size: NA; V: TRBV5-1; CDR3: CASSLAGPRQGTGGELFF
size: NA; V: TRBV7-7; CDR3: CASSLGGFPTETQYF
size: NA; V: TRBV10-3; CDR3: CAISSQGALAGELFF
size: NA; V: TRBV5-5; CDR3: CASSLWTGNYEQYF
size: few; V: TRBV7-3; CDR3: CASSPSPLRDLYNEQFF
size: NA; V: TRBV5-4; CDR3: CASSPAGRVGEQYF
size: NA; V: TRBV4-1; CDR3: CASSQRVWERPYEQYF
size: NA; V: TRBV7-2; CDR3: CASNPGSHSEAFF
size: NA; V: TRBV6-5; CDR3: CASSTPSRETQYF
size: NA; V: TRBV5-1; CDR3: CASSGVVGQGPTEQYF
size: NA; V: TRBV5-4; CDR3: CASSFRSGSAYNEQFF
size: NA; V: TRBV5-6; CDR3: CASSPGQGGEKLFF
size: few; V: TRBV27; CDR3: CASSSGLAETDTQYF
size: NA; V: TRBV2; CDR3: CASTPEANSPLHF
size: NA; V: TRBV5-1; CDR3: CASSLDGANQPQHF
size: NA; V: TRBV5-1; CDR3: CASSLEGTGLDEQFF
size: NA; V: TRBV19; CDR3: CASSATTSYEQYF
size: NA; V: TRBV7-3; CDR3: CASSLTTGYGYTF
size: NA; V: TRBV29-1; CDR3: CSVVRSPAGLNEQFF
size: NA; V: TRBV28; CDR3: CASSLNPRGDKNIQYF
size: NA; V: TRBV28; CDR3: CASSLGGARRETQYF
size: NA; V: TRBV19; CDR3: CASSMGGPQHF
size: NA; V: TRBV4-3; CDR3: CASSQEQQGSTSYEQYF
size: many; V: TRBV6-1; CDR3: CASSGESGGSYEQYF
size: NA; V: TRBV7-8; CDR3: CASSKWTASGNTIYF